This T cell receptor (beta chain) was identified during a study of cytomegalovirus exposure and HLA in healthy donors. V lost 4 bases and J lost 4, with 8 bases in between. The CDR3 runs 13 residues. Germline-derived CDR1 and CDR2 are MNHEY and SMNVEV (reference sequence). Some clones are missing from TCRdb's copy, which holds only in-frame ones; the method was immunoSEQ multiplex PCR. The data show about 73,000 clones, 85% to 95% seen once. This clone was found once. This sequence joins TRBV27 and TRBJ1-5; D not certain. The sequence derives from a man aged 18 to 29 in good health and CMV-seronegative. Sequenced: PBMCs. CDR3 bases: TGTGCCAGCAGTTCGCGGGAAAATCAGCCCCAGCATTTT. Translating it yields CASSSRENQPQHF.